This TCR beta chain is from a study of CD8+ T cells in alopecia areata. Study as a whole: Treated patients received severity scores based on the percentage of scalp area affected.

Germline-derived CDR1 and CDR2 are SGHRS and YFSETQ. The CDR3 consists of 14 residues. Germline trimming cut 6 bases from V and 6 bases from J; bases unmatched to any gene: 9. Stated treatment: oral pan-JAK inhibitor, 5-10 mg twice daily. From alopecia areata patients, lesional scalp punch biopsies and peripheral blood were collected. Once RNA had been extracted, it was reverse transcribed into cDNA to act as the sequencing template. This table comes from immunoSEQ multiplex PCR, and its TCRdb copy is limited to in-frame clones, with some not included. This table has 200,000 to 250,000 clones, under 60% appearing once.

The chain links TRBV5-1 to TRBJ2-1; 7 nucleotides line up with TRBD1. The sample in question was CD4+ T cells sorted from blood, obtained at week 4, from a patient treated with tofacitinib. The source of this sequence is a human donor with alopecia areata. CDR3 region: CASNLRQGINEQFF. The CDR3 coding sequence is TGCGCCAGCAATTTGAGACAGGGTATCAATGAGCAGTTCTTC.